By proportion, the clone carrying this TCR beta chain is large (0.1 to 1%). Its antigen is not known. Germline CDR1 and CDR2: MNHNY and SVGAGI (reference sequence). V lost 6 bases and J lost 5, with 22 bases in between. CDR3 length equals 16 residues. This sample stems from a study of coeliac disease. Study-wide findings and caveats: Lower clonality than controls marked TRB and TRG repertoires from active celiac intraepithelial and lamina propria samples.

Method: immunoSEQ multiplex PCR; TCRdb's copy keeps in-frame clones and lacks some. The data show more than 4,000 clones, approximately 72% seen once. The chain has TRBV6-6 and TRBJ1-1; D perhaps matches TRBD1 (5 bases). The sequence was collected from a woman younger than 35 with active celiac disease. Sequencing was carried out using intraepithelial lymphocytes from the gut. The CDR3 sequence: CASRFDGGPAETEAFF. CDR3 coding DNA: TGTGCCAGCAGATTCGACGGGGGTCCCGCGGAAACTGAAGCTTTCTTT.